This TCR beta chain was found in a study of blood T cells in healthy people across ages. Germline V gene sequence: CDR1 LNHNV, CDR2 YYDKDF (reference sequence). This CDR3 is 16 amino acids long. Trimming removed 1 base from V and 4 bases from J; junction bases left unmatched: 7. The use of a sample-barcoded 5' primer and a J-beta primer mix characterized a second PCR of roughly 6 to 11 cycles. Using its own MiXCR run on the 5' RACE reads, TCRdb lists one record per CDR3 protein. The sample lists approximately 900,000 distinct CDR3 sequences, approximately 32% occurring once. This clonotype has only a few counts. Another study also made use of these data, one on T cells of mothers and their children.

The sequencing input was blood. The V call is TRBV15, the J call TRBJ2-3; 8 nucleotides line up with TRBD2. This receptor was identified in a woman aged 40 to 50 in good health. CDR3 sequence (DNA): TGTGCCACCAGCAGAGTCTCAAGGCGGGGGGCAGATACGCAGTATTTT. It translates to CATSRVSRRGADTQYF.